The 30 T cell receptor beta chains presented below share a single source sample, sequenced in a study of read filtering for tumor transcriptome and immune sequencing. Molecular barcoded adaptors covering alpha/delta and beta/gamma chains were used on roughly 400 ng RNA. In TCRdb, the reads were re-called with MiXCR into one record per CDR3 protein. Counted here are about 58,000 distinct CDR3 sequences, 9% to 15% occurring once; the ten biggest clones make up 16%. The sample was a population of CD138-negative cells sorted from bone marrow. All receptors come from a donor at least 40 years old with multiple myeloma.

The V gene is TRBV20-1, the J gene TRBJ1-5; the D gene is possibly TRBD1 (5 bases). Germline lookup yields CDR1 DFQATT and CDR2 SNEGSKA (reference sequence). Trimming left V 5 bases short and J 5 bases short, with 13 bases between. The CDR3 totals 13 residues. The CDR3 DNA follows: TGCAGTGCTGGGGGACGGAGCTATCAGCCCCAGCATTTT. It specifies CSAGGRSYQPQHF.

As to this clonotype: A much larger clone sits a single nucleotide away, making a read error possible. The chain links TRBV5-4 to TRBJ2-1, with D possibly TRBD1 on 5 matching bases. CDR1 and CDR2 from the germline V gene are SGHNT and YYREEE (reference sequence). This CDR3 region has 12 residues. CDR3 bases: TGTGCCATCAGCAACACAGGCAATGAGCAGTTCTTC. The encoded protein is CAISNTGNEQFF.

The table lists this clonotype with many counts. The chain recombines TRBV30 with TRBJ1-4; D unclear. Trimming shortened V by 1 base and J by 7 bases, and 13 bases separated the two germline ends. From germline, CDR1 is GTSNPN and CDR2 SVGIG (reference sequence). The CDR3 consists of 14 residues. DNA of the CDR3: TGTGCCTGGAGTGGCCGGATTTCGGGTGAAAAACTGTTTTTT. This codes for CAWSGRISGEKLFF.

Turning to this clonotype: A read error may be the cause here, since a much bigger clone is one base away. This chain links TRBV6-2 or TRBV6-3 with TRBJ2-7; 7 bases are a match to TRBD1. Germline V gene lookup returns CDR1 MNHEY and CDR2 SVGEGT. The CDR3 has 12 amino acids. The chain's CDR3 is CASSRDSYAQYF. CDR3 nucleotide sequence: TGTGCCAGCAGCCGGGACAGCTACGCGCAGTACTTC.

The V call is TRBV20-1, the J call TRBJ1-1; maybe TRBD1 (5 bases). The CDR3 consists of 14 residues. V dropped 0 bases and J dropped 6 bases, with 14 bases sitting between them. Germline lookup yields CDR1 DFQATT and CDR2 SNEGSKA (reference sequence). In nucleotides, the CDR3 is TGCAGTGCTAGAGATCGGGGACGGATCGCTGAAGCTTTCTTT. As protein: CSARDRGRIAEAFF.

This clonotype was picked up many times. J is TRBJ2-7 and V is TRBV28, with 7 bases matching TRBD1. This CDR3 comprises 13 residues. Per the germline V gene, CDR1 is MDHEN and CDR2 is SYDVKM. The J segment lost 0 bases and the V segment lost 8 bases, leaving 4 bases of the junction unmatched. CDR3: CASHGTDSYEQYF. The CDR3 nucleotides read TGTGCCAGCCACGGGACAGACTCCTACGAGCAGTACTTC. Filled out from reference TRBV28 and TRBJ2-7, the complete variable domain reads DVKVTQSSRYLVKRTGEKVFLECVQDMDHENMFWYRQDPGLGLRLIYFSYDVKMKEKGDIPEGYSVSREKKERFSLILESASTNQTSMYLCASHGTDSYEQYFGPGTRLTVT.

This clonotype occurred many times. CDR3 loop: CASSSGTSGTTQYF. In DNA, the CDR3 is TGTGCCAGCAGTTCCGGGACTAGCGGAACCACCCAGTACTTC. The chain uses TRBV6-6 and TRBJ2-5, with TRBD2 matching 11 bases. The junction had 6 bases not matched to a gene; V was cut back by 4 bases and J by 8 bases. Germline V gives CDR1 MNHNY, CDR2 SVGAGI (reference sequence). The CDR3 consists of 14 residues.

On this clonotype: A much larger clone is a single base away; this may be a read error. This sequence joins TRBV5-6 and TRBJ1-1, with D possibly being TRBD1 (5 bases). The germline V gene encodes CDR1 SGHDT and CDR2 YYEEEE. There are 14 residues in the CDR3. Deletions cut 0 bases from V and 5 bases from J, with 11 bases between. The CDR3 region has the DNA TGTGCCAGCAGCTTGGGGGGCGCGCGGACTGAAGCTTTCTTT. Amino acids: CASSLGGARTEAFF.

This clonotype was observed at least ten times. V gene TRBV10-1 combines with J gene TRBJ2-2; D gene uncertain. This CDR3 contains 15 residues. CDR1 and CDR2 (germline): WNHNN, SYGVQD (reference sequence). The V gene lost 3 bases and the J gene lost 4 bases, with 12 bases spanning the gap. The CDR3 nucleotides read TGCGCCAGCAGTGAAGACCCGGTGAGCACCGGGGAGCTGTTTTTT. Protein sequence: CASSEDPVSTGELFF.

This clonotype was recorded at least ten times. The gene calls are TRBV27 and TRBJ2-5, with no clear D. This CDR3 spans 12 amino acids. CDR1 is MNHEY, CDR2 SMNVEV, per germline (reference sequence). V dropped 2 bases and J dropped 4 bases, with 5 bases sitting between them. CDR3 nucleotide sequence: TGTGCCAGCAGTTTAACGGGAGAGACCCAGTACTTC. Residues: CASSLTGETQYF.

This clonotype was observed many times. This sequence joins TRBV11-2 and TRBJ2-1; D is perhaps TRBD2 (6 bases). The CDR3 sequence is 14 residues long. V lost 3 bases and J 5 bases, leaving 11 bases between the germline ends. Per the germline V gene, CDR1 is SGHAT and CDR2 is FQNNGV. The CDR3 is CASSLGGWDNEQFF. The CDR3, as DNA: TGTGCCAGCAGCTTGGGGGGTTGGGACAATGAGCAGTTCTTC. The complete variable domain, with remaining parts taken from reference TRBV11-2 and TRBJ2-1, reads EAGVAQSPRYKIIEKRQSVAFWCNPISGHATLYWYQQILGQGPKLLIQFQNNGVVDDSQLPKDRFSAERLKGVDSTLKIQPAKLEDSAVYLCASSLGGWDNEQFFGPGTRLTVL.

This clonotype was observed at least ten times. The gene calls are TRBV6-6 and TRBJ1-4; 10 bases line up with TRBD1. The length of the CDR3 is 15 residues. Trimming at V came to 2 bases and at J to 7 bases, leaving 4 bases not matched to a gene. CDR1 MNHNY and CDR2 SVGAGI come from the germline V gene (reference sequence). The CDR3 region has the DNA TGTGCCAGCAGTTACCAGGACAGGGGGAGTGAAAAACTGTTTTTT. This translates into CASSYQDRGSEKLFF.

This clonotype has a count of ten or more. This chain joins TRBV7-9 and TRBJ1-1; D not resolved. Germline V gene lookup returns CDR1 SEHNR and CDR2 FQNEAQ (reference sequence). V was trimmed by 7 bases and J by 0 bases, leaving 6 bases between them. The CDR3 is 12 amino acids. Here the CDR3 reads CASNNMNTEAFF. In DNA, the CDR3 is TGTGCCAGCAACAACATGAACACTGAAGCTTTCTTT. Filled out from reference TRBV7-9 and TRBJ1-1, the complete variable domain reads DTGVSQNPRHKITKRGQNVTFRCDPISEHNRLYWYRQTLGQGPEFLTYFQNEAQLEKSRLLSDRFSAERPKGSFSTLEIQRTEQGDSAMYLCASNNMNTEAFFGQGTRLTVV.

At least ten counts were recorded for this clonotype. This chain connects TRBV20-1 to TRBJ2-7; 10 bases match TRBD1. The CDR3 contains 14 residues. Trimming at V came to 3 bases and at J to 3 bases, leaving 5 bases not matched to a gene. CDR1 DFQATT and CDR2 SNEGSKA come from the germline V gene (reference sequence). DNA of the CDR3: TGCAGTGCTAGGAGACAGGGGGCAGGCTACGAGCAGTACTTC. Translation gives CSARRQGAGYEQYF.

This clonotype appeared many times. DNA of the CDR3: TGCGCCAGGGCCGGGACAGGCTCCTACGAGCAGTACTTC. Translating it yields CARAGTGSYEQYF. The J gene is TRBJ2-7, the V gene TRBV10-1; 8 bases map to TRBD1. Germline trimming cut 9 bases from V and 0 bases from J; bases unmatched to any gene: 4. CDR3 length: 13 amino acids. Looked up from germline, CDR1 is WNHNN and CDR2 is SYGVQD (reference sequence).

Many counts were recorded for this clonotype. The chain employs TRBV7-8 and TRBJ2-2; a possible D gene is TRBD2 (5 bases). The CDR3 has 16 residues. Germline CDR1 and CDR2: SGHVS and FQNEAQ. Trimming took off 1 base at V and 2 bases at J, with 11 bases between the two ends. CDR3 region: CASSLESGINTGELFF. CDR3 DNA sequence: TGTGCCAGCAGCTTAGAATCGGGGATCAACACCGGGGAGCTGTTTTTT.

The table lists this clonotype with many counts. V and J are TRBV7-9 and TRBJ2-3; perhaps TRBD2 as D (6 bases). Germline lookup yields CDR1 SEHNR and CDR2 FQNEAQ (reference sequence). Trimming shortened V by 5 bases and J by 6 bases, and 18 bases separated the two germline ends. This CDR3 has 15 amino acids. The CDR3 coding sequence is TGTGCCAGCAGCCAGCCCCTTTTACGGGAGGATACGCAGTATTTT. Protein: CASSQPLLREDTQYF.

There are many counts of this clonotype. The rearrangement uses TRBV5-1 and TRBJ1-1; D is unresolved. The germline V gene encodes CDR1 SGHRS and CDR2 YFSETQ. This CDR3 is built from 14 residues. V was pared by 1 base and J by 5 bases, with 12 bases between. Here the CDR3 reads CASSLWVDRTEAFF. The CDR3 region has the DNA TGCGCCAGCAGCTTGTGGGTAGATCGAACTGAAGCTTTCTTT.

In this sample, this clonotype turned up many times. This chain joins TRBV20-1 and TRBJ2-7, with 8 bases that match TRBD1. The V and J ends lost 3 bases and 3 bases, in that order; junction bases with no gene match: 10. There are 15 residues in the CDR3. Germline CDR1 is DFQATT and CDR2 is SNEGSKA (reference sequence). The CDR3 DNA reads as TGCAGTGCTAGGGGACAGGCCCTGCGGTTCTACGAGCAGTACTTC. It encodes CSARGQALRFYEQYF.

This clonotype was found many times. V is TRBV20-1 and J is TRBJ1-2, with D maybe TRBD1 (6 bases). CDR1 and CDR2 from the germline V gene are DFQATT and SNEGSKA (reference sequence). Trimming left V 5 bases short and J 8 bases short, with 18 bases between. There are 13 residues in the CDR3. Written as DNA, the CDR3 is TGCAGTGCTGCCGACAGGCTACTGAACGGCTACACCTTC. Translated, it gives CSAADRLLNGYTF.

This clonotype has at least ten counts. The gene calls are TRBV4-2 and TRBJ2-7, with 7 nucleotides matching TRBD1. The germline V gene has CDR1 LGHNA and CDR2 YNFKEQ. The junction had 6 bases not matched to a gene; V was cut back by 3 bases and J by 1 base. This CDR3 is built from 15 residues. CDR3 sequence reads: CASSHLGDRSYEQYF. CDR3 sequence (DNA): TGTGCCAGCAGCCACCTAGGGGACAGATCCTACGAGCAGTACTTC.

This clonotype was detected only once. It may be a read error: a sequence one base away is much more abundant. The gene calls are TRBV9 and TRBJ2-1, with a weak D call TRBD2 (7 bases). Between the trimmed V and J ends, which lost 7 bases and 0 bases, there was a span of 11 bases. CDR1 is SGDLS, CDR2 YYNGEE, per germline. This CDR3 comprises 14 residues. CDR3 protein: CASGGGRSYNEQFF. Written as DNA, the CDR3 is TGTGCCAGCGGCGGGGGCCGCTCCTACAATGAGCAGTTCTTC.

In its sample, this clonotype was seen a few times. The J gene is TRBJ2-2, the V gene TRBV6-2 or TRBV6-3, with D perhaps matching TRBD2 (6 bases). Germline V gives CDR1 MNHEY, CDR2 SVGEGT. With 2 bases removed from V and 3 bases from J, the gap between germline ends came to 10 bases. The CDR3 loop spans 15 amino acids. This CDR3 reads CASSYGTLYTGELFF. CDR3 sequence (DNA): TGTGCCAGCAGTTACGGGACTTTGTACACCGGGGAGCTGTTTTTT.

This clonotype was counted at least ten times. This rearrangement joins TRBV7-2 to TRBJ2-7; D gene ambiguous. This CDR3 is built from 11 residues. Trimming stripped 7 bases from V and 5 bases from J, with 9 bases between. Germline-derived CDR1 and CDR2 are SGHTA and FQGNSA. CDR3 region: CASTPLNEQYF. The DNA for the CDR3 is TGTGCCAGCACTCCGCTAAACGAGCAGTACTTC. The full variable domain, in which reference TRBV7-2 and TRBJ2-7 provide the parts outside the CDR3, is GAGVSQSPSNKVTEKGKDVELRCDPISGHTALYWYRQSLGQGLEFLIYFQGNSAPDKSGLPSDRFSAERTGGSVSTLTIQRTQQEDSAVYLCASTPLNEQYFGPGTRLTVT.

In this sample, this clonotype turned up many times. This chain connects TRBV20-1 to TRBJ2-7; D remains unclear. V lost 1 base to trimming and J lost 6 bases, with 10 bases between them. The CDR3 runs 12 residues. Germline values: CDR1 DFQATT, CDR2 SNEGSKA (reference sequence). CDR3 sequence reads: CSARGSSGEQYF. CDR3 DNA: TGCAGTGCTAGAGGTAGTAGTGGCGAGCAGTACTTC.

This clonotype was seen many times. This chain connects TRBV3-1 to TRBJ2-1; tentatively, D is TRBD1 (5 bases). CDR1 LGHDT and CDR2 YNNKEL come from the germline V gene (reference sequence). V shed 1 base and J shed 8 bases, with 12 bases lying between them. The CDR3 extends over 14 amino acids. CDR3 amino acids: CASSQVTWGDEQFF. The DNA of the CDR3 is TGTGCCAGCAGCCAAGTTACATGGGGCGATGAGCAGTTCTTC.

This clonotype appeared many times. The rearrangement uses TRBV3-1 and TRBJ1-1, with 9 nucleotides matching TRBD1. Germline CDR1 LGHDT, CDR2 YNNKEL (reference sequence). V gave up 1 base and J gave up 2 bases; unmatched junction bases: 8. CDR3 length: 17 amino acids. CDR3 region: CASSQVSQGAFNTEAFF. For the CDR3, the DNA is TGTGCCAGCAGCCAAGTGTCACAGGGGGCTTTTAACACTGAAGCTTTCTTT.

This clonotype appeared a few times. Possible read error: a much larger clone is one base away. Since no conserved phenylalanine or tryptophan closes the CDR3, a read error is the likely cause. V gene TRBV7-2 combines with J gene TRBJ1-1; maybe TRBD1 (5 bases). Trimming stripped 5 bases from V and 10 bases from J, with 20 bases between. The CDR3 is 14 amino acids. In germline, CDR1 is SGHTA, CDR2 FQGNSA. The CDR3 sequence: CASSRTGTFRGAFL. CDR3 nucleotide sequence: TGTGCCAGCAGCCGTACCGGGACTTTTAGGGGAGCTTTCCTT.

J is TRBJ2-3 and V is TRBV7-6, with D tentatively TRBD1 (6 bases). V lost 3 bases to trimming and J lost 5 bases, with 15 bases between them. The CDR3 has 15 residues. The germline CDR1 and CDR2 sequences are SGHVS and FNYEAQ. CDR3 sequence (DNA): TGTGCCAGCAGCTTGGGGGCTGTCGGGGTAGATACGCAGTATTTT. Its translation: CASSLGAVGVDTQYF.

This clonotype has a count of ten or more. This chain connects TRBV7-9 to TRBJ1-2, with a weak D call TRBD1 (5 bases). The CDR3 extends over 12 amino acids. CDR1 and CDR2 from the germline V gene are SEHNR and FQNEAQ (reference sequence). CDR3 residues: CVGGRFNYGYTF. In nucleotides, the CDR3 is TGTGTGGGGGGGAGATTTAACTATGGCTACACCTTC.